This T cell receptor (beta chain) stems from a study of PD-L1 blockade in urothelial cancer. Assay: immunoSEQ multiplex PCR; the TCRdb copy retains only in-frame clones and omits some. The sample contains 70,000 to 85,000 clones, around four fifths of which appear only once. V shed 0 bases and J 3 bases; nucleotides not matched to a gene: 4. This CDR3 comprises 15 residues. CDR1 is LGHNA and CDR2 is YNFKEQ in the germline V gene. The receptor was derived from a man aged 65 to 85 with urothelial cancer. Specimen: PBMCs, collected around atezolizumab (anti-PD-L1) treatment. The rearrangement joins TRBV4-2 to TRBJ1-1; 7 bases agree with TRBD1. CDR3 DNA sequence: TGTGCCAGCAGCCAAGAAGGGACAGAGTACACTGAAGCTTTCTTT. Residues: CASSQEGTEYTEAFF.